This T cell receptor beta chain was sequenced during a study of blood T cell repertoires in COVID-19. Study-wide context: Spain, Italy and the United States supplied samples that represented acute and convalescent COVID-19.

Enrollees, roughly 18 to 95 years old, lived in 25 or so US areas. As handled by the study authors: Amplified reference gene primers provided the basis for estimating nucleated cell counts. Sequencing was performed with immunoSEQ multiplex PCR; in TCRdb, only in-frame clones are kept and a portion is missing. The V and J calls and clone size come from that table; D and trimming were worked out from the DNA. The sample holds 250,000 or so clones, just over 85% seen once. Germline V gives CDR1 MDHEN, CDR2 SYDVKM. The CDR3 runs 13 residues. V lost 3 bases, J lost 6 bases, and 8 bases lay in between. The TCR originated in a man aged 35-49 years who had recovered from COVID-19. The chain joins TRBV28 to TRBJ1-4; no definite D call. Sequences were obtained from PBMCs or T cells enriched from blood (not recorded which). The CDR3 reads CASSFGEDEKLFF. In nucleotides, the CDR3 is TGTGCCAGCAGTTTTGGGGAGGATGAAAAACTGTTTTTT. Full variable domain (rest looked up from reference TRBV28 and TRBJ1-4): DVKVTQSSRYLVKRTGEKVFLECVQDMDHENMFWYRQDPGLGLRLIYFSYDVKMKEKGDIPEGYSVSREKKERFSLILESASTNQTSMYLCASSFGEDEKLFFGSGTQLSVL.